What follows describes a single T cell receptor (beta chain). Its target is unknown. The data derive from a study of beta chain features in type 1 diabetes. Across the whole study: The examined sorted cells totaled 110 million or so across samples. General study results and limits: In cDNA sequencing, cells with high TCR expression could be over-represented. Type 1 diabetes patients had TCRB CDR3s that were shorter (moderately but significantly so) in all four CD4+ subsets. Patients with type 1 diabetes showed fewer VDJ junction insertions and more deletions.

Every bit of the isolated RNA underwent reverse transcription, so sequencing read expressed TCRB transcripts. The data were produced by immunoSEQ multiplex PCR, yet TCRdb's version contains in-frame clones alone and is incomplete. Of about 620,000 clones in the sample, roughly 15% were seen once. CDR3 size: 14 residues. V lost 1 base and J 8 bases, leaving 13 bases between the germline ends. Germline lookup yields CDR1 MGHRA and CDR2 YSYEKL. The clonotype comes from a man younger than 35 in good health. Input material: naive CD4+ T cells from blood. The rearrangement links TRBV4-1 to TRBJ2-3; D call uncertain. CDR3 amino acids: CASSQGQGPVTQYF. The CDR3 coding sequence is TGCGCCAGCAGCCAAGGACAAGGGCCCGTTACGCAGTATTTT.